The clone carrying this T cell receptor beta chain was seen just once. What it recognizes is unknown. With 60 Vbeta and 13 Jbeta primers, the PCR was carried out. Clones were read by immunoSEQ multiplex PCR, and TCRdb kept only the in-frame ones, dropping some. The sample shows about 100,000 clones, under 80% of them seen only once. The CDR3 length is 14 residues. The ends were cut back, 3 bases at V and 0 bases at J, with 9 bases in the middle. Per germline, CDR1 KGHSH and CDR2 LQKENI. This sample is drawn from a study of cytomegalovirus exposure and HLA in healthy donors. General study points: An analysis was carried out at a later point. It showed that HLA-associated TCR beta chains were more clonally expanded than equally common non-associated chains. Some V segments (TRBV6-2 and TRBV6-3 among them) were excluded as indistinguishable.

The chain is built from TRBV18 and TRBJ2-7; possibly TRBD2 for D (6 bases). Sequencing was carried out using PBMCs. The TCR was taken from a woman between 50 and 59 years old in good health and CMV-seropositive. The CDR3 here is CASSPSGLSYEQYF. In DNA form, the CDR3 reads TGTGCCAGCTCACCTTCGGGACTCTCCTACGAGCAGTACTTC.